This T cell receptor beta chain comes out of a study of T-cell reconstitution after alpha-beta-depleted transplantation in children. Study results and limitations: Where alpha-beta T cells came from about two months after transplant was reportedly several hundred expanded graft clones.

Library preparation (for TCRbeta) was performed with unique molecular identifiers. One entry per CDR3 protein results from TCRdb running MiXCR on the PCR reads. The sample includes 150,000 to 200,000 distinct CDR3 sequences, roughly 6.5% seen only once; the top ten take around 4.1%. CDR3 length equals 14 residues. Germline CDR1 reads DFQATT; CDR2 reads SNEGSKA (reference sequence). The junction had 2 bases not matched to a gene; V was cut back by 1 base and J by 6 bases. This clonotype came up many times. Antigen: not known. The sequence came from a girl under two years old with combined immunodeficiency, due to receive a stem cell transplant. The chain joins TRBV20-1 to TRBJ1-6, with TRBD1 matching 8 bases. The sequencing used PBMCs, collected before TCRalphabeta/CD19-depleted stem cell transplant. The chain's CDR3 is CSARVGQANSPLHF. The CDR3, as DNA: TGCAGTGCTAGAGTGGGACAGGCTAATTCACCCCTCCACTTT.